Listed here are 22 T cell receptor beta chains from one sample, sequenced in a study of regulatory T cells in long-lasting Graves disease. Arm-PCR with iRepertoire HTBI primers amplified the CDR3 regions for these TCR beta libraries. TCRdb ran MiXCR on the multiplex PCR reads and lists one entry per CDR3 protein. The sample carries 500,000 to 700,000 distinct CDR3 sequences, roughly 16% recorded once. Noted time point: newly diagnosed GD, antithyroid drugs for less than 3 months. Following extraction of RNA from PBMCs, that RNA was used to make the TCR library. The same data also contributed to another study, on T cells in Graves' hyperthyroidism and ophthalmopathy.

The sample here was peripheral blood mononuclear cells (PBMCs), taken at new diagnosis, from a patient treated with antithyroid drugs. The receptors derive from a woman between 25 and 40 years old with Graves disease.

In its sample, this clonotype was seen many times. The chain recombines TRBV6-1 with TRBJ2-6; D not certain. CDR3 length equals 14 residues. Trimming cost V 5 bases and J 2 bases, with 7 bases left between them. Germline V gene data show CDR1 as MNHNS and CDR2 as SASEGT. The CDR3 nucleotides read TGTGCCAGCAGTAGGGCGACTGGGGCCAACGTCCTGACTTTC. This translates into CASSRATGANVLTF.

This clonotype was observed at least ten times. The chain is built from TRBV20-1 and TRBJ2-1, with TRBD2 identical over 8 bases. CDR1 is DFQATT and CDR2 is SNEGSKA in the germline V gene (reference sequence). The junction had 13 bases not matched to a gene; V was cut back by 6 bases and J by 9 bases. This CDR3 is 14 amino acids long. The CDR3 DNA reads as TGCAGTGCCGTGGGACTAGGGGTTATCAGTGAGCAGTTCTTC. Translated: CSAVGLGVISEQFF.

The V call is TRBV7-2, the J call TRBJ1-5, with 7 positions matching TRBD1. V dropped 5 bases and J dropped 7; count of bases not matched to a gene: 11. This CDR3 has 15 amino acids. CDR1 is SGHTA and CDR2 is FQGNSA in the germline V gene. Here the CDR3 DNA reads TGTGCCAGCAGCCCAGGGGGTATCGGGGGGCAGCCCCAGCATTTT. Amino acids: CASSPGGIGGQPQHF. Complete variable domain (other parts from reference TRBV7-2 and TRBJ1-5): GAGVSQSPSNKVTEKGKDVELRCDPISGHTALYWYRQSLGQGLEFLIYFQGNSAPDKSGLPSDRFSAERTGGSVSTLTIQRTQQEDSAVYLCASSPGGIGGQPQHFGDGTRLSIL.

The V gene is TRBV19, the J gene TRBJ2-1; maybe TRBD2 (7 bases). V was shortened by 2 bases and J by 6 bases, with 23 bases between the two germline ends. CDR1 and CDR2 (germline): LNHDA, SQIVND (reference sequence). CDR3 length: 18 residues. CDR3 in DNA: TGTGCCAGTAGTATAAGGCCCCCGGGGGGCTCTCGGTTCAATGAGCAGTTCTTC. The encoded protein is CASSIRPPGGSRFNEQFF.

The rearrangement joins TRBV30 to TRBJ1-1; possibly TRBD1 for D (5 bases). The CDR3 covers 11 residues. Germline V gene lookup returns CDR1 GTSNPN and CDR2 SVGIG (reference sequence). V was trimmed by 4 bases and J by 13 bases, leaving 16 bases between them. The CDR3, as DNA: TGTGCCTGGACCGTAATCGGGGCGGTTTTCTTT. Amino acids: CAWTVIGAVFF.

This clonotype was seen many times. J is TRBJ2-1 and V is TRBV27; 7 positions agree with TRBD2. The CDR3 spans 15 residues. J was trimmed by 3 bases and V by 3 bases; bases with no gene match: 5. The germline gives CDR1 MNHEY, CDR2 SMNVEV (reference sequence). This chain's CDR3 is CASSLRGGDYNEQFF. The CDR3 DNA is TGTGCCAGCAGTTTGAGGGGAGGGGACTACAATGAGCAGTTCTTC.

There are a few counts of this clonotype. V and J are TRBV5-6 and TRBJ1-5, with 8 bases matching TRBD1. CDR3 length: 15 amino acids. Germline-derived CDR1 and CDR2 are SGHDT and YYEEEE. V trimming: 4 bases; J trimming: 0 bases; junction bases outside the gene matches: 3. CDR3 nucleotide sequence: TGTGCCAGCAGCCGGGGACAGGCTAGCAATCAGCCCCAGCATTTT. Its translation is CASSRGQASNQPQHF. The variable domain in full, with the rest retrieved from reference TRBV5-6 and TRBJ1-5, is DAGVTQSPTHLIKTRGQQVTLRCSPKSGHDTVSWYQQALGQGPQFIFQYYEEEERQRGNFPDRFSGHQFPNYSSELNVNALLLGDSALYLCASSRGQASNQPQHFGDGTRLSIL.

This clonotype has more than one count but fewer than ten. The chain links TRBV5-6 to TRBJ2-1, with TRBD1 matching over 9 bases. Trimming took 4 bases from V and 6 from J; bases not matched to a gene: 14. CDR3 length: 17 residues. Germline-derived CDR1 and CDR2 are SGHDT and YYEEEE. The CDR3 reads CASSELQGAIATNEQFF. The CDR3 DNA sequence: TGTGCCAGCAGCGAGCTACAGGGGGCTATCGCTACCAATGAGCAGTTCTTC.

This clonotype was recorded at least ten times. V gene TRBV9 combines with J gene TRBJ2-5; D unresolved. CDR3 length: 11 residues. Germline V gives CDR1 SGDLS, CDR2 YYNGEE. The V end was cut by 5 bases, the J end by 5 bases, with 7 bases between. The CDR3 region has the DNA TGTGCCAGCAGTGTTGCGGAGACCCAGTACTTC. As protein: CASSVAETQYF.

This clonotype was observed a few times. V usage is TRBV9 and J usage is TRBJ2-3; the D call may be TRBD1 or TRBD2 (5 bases each). Trimming took 4 bases from V and 4 from J, leaving 19 bases between them. The CDR3 is 16 residues long. Germline-derived CDR1 and CDR2 are SGDLS and YYNGEE. For the CDR3, the DNA is TGTGCCAGCAGCTCTTACCGGGGACGAATTTCAGATACGCAGTATTTT. Protein sequence: CASSSYRGRISDTQYF. Supplemented by reference TRBV9 and TRBJ2-3, the full variable domain reads DSGVTQTPKHLITATGQRVTLRCSPRSGDLSVYWYQQSLDQGLQFLIQYYNGEERAKGNILERFSAQQFPDLHSELNLSSLELGDSALYFCASSSYRGRISDTQYFGPGTRLTVL.

CDR3 residues: CASSPSPAGDTGELFF. CDR3 nucleotides: TGTGCCAGCAGCCCATCCCCGGCAGGCGACACCGGGGAGCTGTTTTTT. This chain connects TRBV9 to TRBJ2-2; no clear D gene. Trimming took off 4 bases at V and 3 bases at J, with 16 bases between the two ends. The CDR3 sequence is 16 residues long. Germline CDR1 is SGDLS and CDR2 is YYNGEE. The full variable domain, rest sourced from reference TRBV9 and TRBJ2-2, is DSGVTQTPKHLITATGQRVTLRCSPRSGDLSVYWYQQSLDQGLQFLIQYYNGEERAKGNILERFSAQQFPDLHSELNLSSLELGDSALYFCASSPSPAGDTGELFFGEGSRLTVL.

The CDR3 sequence is CASSSEMTGTPDTQYF. CDR3 coding DNA: TGTGCCAGCAGTTCCGAAATGACAGGGACCCCAGATACGCAGTATTTT. This sequence joins TRBV27 and TRBJ2-3; 7 nucleotides align to TRBD1. Germline CDR1 and CDR2: MNHEY and SMNVEV (reference sequence). The CDR3 runs 16 residues. The V and J ends lost 4 bases and 4 bases, in that order; junction bases with no gene match: 11.

This clonotype occurred many times. The rearrangement uses TRBV6-5 and TRBJ1-2; perhaps TRBD1 as D (5 bases). Germline assignment: CDR1 MNHEY and CDR2 SVGAGI. CDR3 length: 17 residues. Trimming removed 0 bases from V and 0 bases from J, with 14 bases in between. In DNA, the CDR3 is TGTGCCAGCAGTTACTCTCTGGGGACTTACTCTAACTATGGCTACACCTTC. Encoded protein: CASSYSLGTYSNYGYTF.

For the CDR3, the DNA is TGTGCCTGGAGTGACCTGGGGGGCACTGAAGCTTTCTTT. Encoded protein: CAWSDLGGTEAFF. The chain is built from TRBV30 and TRBJ1-1; the D gene is possibly TRBD1 (5 bases). The V end was cut by 1 base, the J end by 4 bases, with 10 bases between. CDR1 and CDR2 from the germline V gene are GTSNPN and SVGIG (reference sequence). The CDR3 consists of 13 residues. The full variable domain, with the rest looked up from reference TRBV30 and TRBJ1-1, is SQTIHQWPATLVQPVGSPLSLECTVEGTSNPNLYWYRQAAGRGLQLLFYSVGIGQISSEVPQNLSASRPQDRQFILSSKKLLLSDSGFYLCAWSDLGGTEAFFGQGTRLTVV.

About this clonotype itself: This may be a read error, as it is one base from a much larger clone. The chain recombines TRBV12-3 or TRBV12-4 with TRBJ2-4; D ambiguous. The J call is uncertain, as TRBJ2-1 better fits the DNA end. The CDR3 is 15 amino acids. CDR3 region: CASNFLGPPDGEQFF. Here the CDR3 DNA reads TGTGCCAGCAACTTCCTTGGTCCCCCAGATGGTGAGCAGTTCTTC.

This chain links TRBV10-2 with TRBJ1-5; D perhaps matches TRBD1 (5 bases). Germline CDR1 is WSHSY and CDR2 is SAAADI. CDR3 length equals 13 residues. The V and J ends lost 7 bases and 9 bases respectively, with 16 bases between them. The CDR3 DNA reads TGCGCCAGCATCGGGGCTTCATACCTGCCCCAGCATTTT. It translates to CASIGASYLPQHF.

This clonotype showed up just a few times. The V gene is TRBV5-5, the J gene TRBJ1-3; no clear D gene. V gave up 7 bases and J gave up 1 base, with 12 bases separating them. In germline, CDR1 is SGHKS, CDR2 YYEKEE (reference sequence). This CDR3 has 14 residues. CDR3: CASGFPASGNTIYF. DNA of the CDR3: TGTGCCAGCGGTTTTCCCGCGTCTGGAAACACCATATATTTT.

This clonotype came up many times. The chain has TRBV6-5 and TRBJ2-2; no clear D gene. V was trimmed by 2 bases and J by 7 bases, leaving 8 bases between them. Germline V gene data show CDR1 as MNHEY and CDR2 as SVGAGI. This CDR3 is built from 13 residues. The CDR3 DNA sequence: TGTGCCAGCAGTTACCTCGGACGCGGGGAGCTGTTTTTT. This gives the protein CASSYLGRGELFF.

In this sample, this clonotype turned up a few times. This chain joins TRBV18 and TRBJ2-1, with 9 bases fitting TRBD2. CDR3 length: 15 residues. The trim removed 3 bases at V and 9 bases at J, leaving 9 bases unmatched. CDR1 KGHSH and CDR2 LQKENI come from the germline V gene. In DNA, the CDR3 is TGTGCCAGCTCACCGATGGTAGCGGGAGAACTTGAGCAGTTCTTC. It yields the protein CASSPMVAGELEQFF. The full variable domain, completed using reference TRBV18 and TRBJ2-1, is NAGVMQNPRHLVRRRGQEARLRCSPMKGHSHVYWYRQLPEEGLKFMVYLQKENIIDESGMPKERFSAEFPKEGPSILRIQQVVRGDSAAYFCASSPMVAGELEQFFGPGTRLTVL.

This clonotype was detected ten times or more. The chain has TRBV14 and TRBJ1-3, with D perhaps matching TRBD1 (5 bases). The germline V gene encodes CDR1 SGHDN and CDR2 FVKESK. This CDR3 contains 18 residues. V lost 2 bases, J lost 0 bases, and 17 bases lay in between. CDR3 DNA sequence: TGTGCCAGCAGCCAACCCCCGGGGACGGTCAGCTCTGGAAACACCATATATTTT. It is translated as CASSQPPGTVSSGNTIYF.

CDR3: CASSVRNGYTF. As DNA, the CDR3 is TGTGCCAGCAGTGTTAGGAATGGCTACACCTTC. The gene calls are TRBV2 and TRBJ1-2; D is ambiguous. The CDR3 consists of 11 residues. From germline, CDR1 is SNHLY and CDR2 FYNNEI. Trimming cost V 4 bases and J 6 bases, with 6 bases left between them.

This clonotype has only a few counts. This chain joins TRBV19 and TRBJ1-1; D is unresolved. Looked up from germline, CDR1 is LNHDA and CDR2 is SQIVND (reference sequence). The CDR3 sequence is 13 residues long. Trimming shortened V by 7 bases and J by 1 base, and 10 bases separated the two germline ends. CDR3 in amino acids: CASKGQKNTEAFF. DNA for the CDR3: TGTGCCAGTAAGGGCCAGAAGAACACTGAAGCTTTCTTT.